A single sample is the source of the 14 T cell receptor beta chains below, sequenced in a study of beta chain features in type 1 diabetes. Expressed TCRB transcripts got sequenced, as all isolated RNA was reverse transcribed. Libraries were prepared by immunoSEQ multiplex PCR; TCRdb keeps only in-frame clonotypes and omits some of them. The table shows some 270,000 clones, with 8% occurring only once. Input material: central memory CD4+ T cells from blood. The receptor set was obtained from a woman between 18 and 30 years old in good health.

This clone was detected only a few times. Here the CDR3 DNA reads TGTGCCAGTAGCACCAGACAGGGGTCCTACAATGAGCAGTTCTTC. Translating gives CASSTRQGSYNEQFF. The rearrangement links TRBV19 to TRBJ2-1, with TRBD1 identical over 8 bases. CDR3 length: 15 residues. The V gene's germline CDR1 is LNHDA and CDR2 SQIVND (reference sequence). The junction had 5 bases not matched to a gene; V was cut back by 6 bases and J by 1 base.

This clone showed up just a few times. The V and J genes are TRBV29-1 and TRBJ2-3; D is ambiguous. Germline CDR1 reads SQVTM; CDR2 reads ANQGSEA. The V end lost 5 bases, the J end lost 0 bases, and 12 bases lay between the germline ends. This CDR3 contains 14 residues. For the CDR3, the DNA is TGCAGCGTTCATAGGCGTACTAGCACAGATACGCAGTATTTT. This encodes CSVHRRTSTDTQYF.

The chain is built from TRBV28 and TRBJ1-1; TRBD1 matches at 12 bases. The CDR3 length is 15 residues. With 2 bases clipped from V and 11 bases from J, the junction kept 9 bases outside the gene matches. Germline assignment: CDR1 MDHEN and CDR2 SYDVKM. CDR3 in amino acids: CASSLGTGGANWAFF. The CDR3 coding sequence is TGTGCCAGCAGTTTAGGGACAGGGGGCGCAAATTGGGCTTTCTTT.

There are many counts of this clone. The chain employs TRBV7-8 and TRBJ2-1; D is possibly TRBD2 (7 bases). The CDR3 has 17 residues. Trimming left V 5 bases short and J 2 bases short, with 19 bases between. Per the germline V gene, CDR1 is SGHVS and CDR2 is FQNEAQ. DNA for the CDR3: TGTGCCAGCAGCCTCCGTTGGGGGCTAGCGGCCTACAATGAGCAGTTCTTC. Its translation: CASSLRWGLAAYNEQFF. Supplemented by reference TRBV7-8 and TRBJ2-1, the full variable domain reads GAGVSQSPRYKVAKRGQDVALRCDPISGHVSLFWYQQALGQGPEFLTYFQNEAQLDKSGLPSDRFFAERPEGSVSTLKIQRTQQEDSAVYLCASSLRWGLAAYNEQFFGPGTRLTVL.

This clone turned up a few times. The gene calls are TRBV11-2 and TRBJ1-3; possibly TRBD1 for D (5 bases). Trimming pared 0 bases from V and 0 bases from J, leaving 15 bases between. CDR3 length equals 18 residues. Germline-derived CDR1 and CDR2 are SGHAT and FQNNGV. The CDR3: CASSLEPQGPVSGNTIYF. The CDR3 DNA sequence: TGTGCCAGCAGCTTAGAACCCCAGGGACCTGTCTCTGGAAACACCATATATTTT.

This clone was counted only a few times. V gene TRBV7-2 combines with J gene TRBJ1-6; tentative D call: TRBD1 (6 bases). The V end lost 6 bases, the J end lost 10 bases, and 16 bases lay between the germline ends. Germline CDR1 is SGHTA and CDR2 is FQGNSA. CDR3 size: 14 residues. Written as DNA, the CDR3 is TGTGCCAGCAGTTTCGGGGGGCTGGGGTCACCCCTCCACTTT. Translation: CASSFGGLGSPLHF. The entire variable domain, with the rest obtained from reference TRBV7-2 and TRBJ1-6, is as follows: GAGVSQSPSNKVTEKGKDVELRCDPISGHTALYWYRQSLGQGLEFLIYFQGNSAPDKSGLPSDRFSAERTGGSVSTLTIQRTQQEDSAVYLCASSFGGLGSPLHFGNGTRLTVT.

This chain joins TRBV12-5 and TRBJ2-7; 14 bases match TRBD2. The germline V gene encodes CDR1 LGHNT and CDR2 FRNRAP. The CDR3 consists of 16 residues. The trim removed 6 bases at V and 3 bases at J, leaving 7 bases unmatched. This CDR3 is CASGRTGTSGSYEQYF. Here the CDR3 DNA reads TGTGCTAGTGGACGGACCGGGACTAGCGGGAGCTACGAGCAGTACTTC. Drawing the rest from reference TRBV12-5 and TRBJ2-7, the complete variable domain is DARVTQTPRHKVTEMGQEVTMRCQPILGHNTVFWYRQTMMQGLELLAYFRNRAPLDDSGMPKDRFSAEMPDATLATLKIQPSEPRDSAVYFCASGRTGTSGSYEQYFGPGTRLTVT.

This clone was seen a handful of times. CDR3 residues: CASSLADSFYEQYF. The CDR3 bases are TGTGCCAGCAGCTTAGCGGACAGTTTCTACGAGCAGTACTTC. This rearrangement joins TRBV7-2 to TRBJ2-7; TRBD1 might be the D (6 bases). The CDR3 loop spans 14 amino acids. Between the trimmed V and J ends, which lost 0 bases and 3 bases, there was a span of 9 bases. CDR1 is SGHTA and CDR2 is FQGNSA in the germline V gene.

The J gene is TRBJ2-2, the V gene TRBV5-1; no firm D call. This CDR3 region has 15 residues. The V gene lost 7 bases and the J gene lost 3 bases, with 16 bases spanning the gap. CDR1 is SGHRS, CDR2 YFSETQ, per germline. The CDR3 DNA reads as TGCGCCAGCCTTGCACGAGCCGGTGACACCGGGGAGCTGTTTTTT. Its translation: CASLARAGDTGELFF.

The chain recombines TRBV9 with TRBJ1-1; 9 positions agree with TRBD1. There are 16 residues in the CDR3. The V gene's germline CDR1 is SGDLS and CDR2 YYNGEE. With 3 bases clipped from V and 4 bases from J, the junction kept 10 bases outside the gene matches. The CDR3 nucleotides are TGTGCCAGCAGCGCAACGAACAGGGGGCCGGTCACTGAAGCTTTCTTT. Amino acid sequence: CASSATNRGPVTEAFF.

In this sample, this clone turned up a few times. The rearrangement uses TRBV7-2 and TRBJ2-2; D perhaps matches TRBD2 (7 bases). Germline V gene lookup returns CDR1 SGHTA and CDR2 FQGNSA. The CDR3 runs to 13 residues. V was shortened by 5 bases and J by 7 bases, with 11 bases between the two germline ends. CDR3 region: CASSRGAHGELFF. The DNA for the CDR3 is TGTGCCAGCAGCCGGGGGGCCCACGGGGAGCTGTTTTTT.

The chain carries TRBV15 and TRBJ1-5; maybe TRBD1 (6 bases). The germline V gene encodes CDR1 LNHNV and CDR2 YYDKDF (reference sequence). The CDR3 loop spans 19 amino acids. V shed 4 bases and J shed 0 bases, with 22 bases lying between them. CDR3 DNA: TGTGCCACCAGCACCTCACGAACAGGGTGGGCCTATAGCAATCAGCCCCAGCATTTT. Encoded protein: CATSTSRTGWAYSNQPQHF.

The J gene is TRBJ1-4, the V gene TRBV14; tentative D call: TRBD1 (5 bases). Trimming left V 5 bases short and J 7 bases short, with 17 bases between. Germline CDR1 and CDR2: SGHDN and FVKESK. The CDR3 totals 15 residues. In DNA, the CDR3 is TGTGCCAGCAGCTCCTACGTAGGGGACGGTGAAAAACTGTTTTTT. Translated: CASSSYVGDGEKLFF. The whole variable domain, filled in from reference TRBV14 and TRBJ1-4, reads EAGVTQFPSHSVIEKGQTVTLRCDPISGHDNLYWYRRVMGKEIKFLLHFVKESKQDESGMPNNRFLAERTGGTYSTLKVQPAELEDSGVYFCASSSYVGDGEKLFFGSGTQLSVL.

This clone has more than one count but fewer than ten. This chain joins TRBV4-1 and TRBJ2-1; D might be TRBD1 (5 bases). The CDR3 length is 16 residues. The germline V gene encodes CDR1 MGHRA and CDR2 YSYEKL. The V gene lost 0 bases and the J gene lost 8 bases, with 17 bases spanning the gap. The CDR3 DNA sequence: TGCGCCAGCAGCCAAGAGAGGCAGGGTTCTTTCGATGAGCAGTTCTTC. It yields the protein CASSQERQGSFDEQFF.